The T cell receptor (beta chain) described here comes from a study of cytotoxic CD8 clonotypes in ibrutinib-treated CLL. Overall study results and limits: Sample timing was unmatched between remission and later-progressing patients; lymph nodes unstudied.

Germline V gene sequence: CDR1 SGHNT, CDR2 YYREEE (reference sequence). The CDR3 is 14 residues long. Trimming stripped 10 bases from V and 0 bases from J, with 17 bases between. Of note for this clone: Its antigen is as yet unknown.

The repertoire was sequenced with immunoSEQ multiplex PCR; TCRdb's copy has only in-frame clones and lacks some. Found here are 50,000 to 60,000 clones, less than 85% of them singletons; the top ten hold around 21%. The receptor comes from a human donor with chronic lymphocytic leukemia. The sequencing used PBMCs, collected after 24 months of ibrutinib treatment. The chain is built from TRBV5-4 and TRBJ2-7; tentative D call: TRBD2 (6 bases). The CDR3 DNA reads as TGTGCCGTGAAATGGCGGGAAACCTCCTACGAGCAGTACTTC. Its translation is CAVKWRETSYEQYF.